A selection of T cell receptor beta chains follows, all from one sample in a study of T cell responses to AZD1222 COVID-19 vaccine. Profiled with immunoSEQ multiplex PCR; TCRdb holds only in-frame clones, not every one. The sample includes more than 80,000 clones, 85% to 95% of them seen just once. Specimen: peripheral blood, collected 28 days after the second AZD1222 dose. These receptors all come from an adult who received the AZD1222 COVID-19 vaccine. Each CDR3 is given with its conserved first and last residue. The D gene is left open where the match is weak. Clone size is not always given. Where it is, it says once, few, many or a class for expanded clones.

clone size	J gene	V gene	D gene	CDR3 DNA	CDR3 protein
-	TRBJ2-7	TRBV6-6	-	TGTGCCAGCAGTTACCCCTCGACAGGACCCTCCTACGAGCAGTACTTC	CASSYPSTGPSYEQYF
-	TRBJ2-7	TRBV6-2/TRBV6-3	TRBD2	TGTGCCAGCAGTAAAAGCGGGAGGCCGGCCTACGAGCAGTACTTC	CASSKSGRPAYEQYF
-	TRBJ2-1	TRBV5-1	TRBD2	TGCGCCAGCAGCTTGGGCGGGAGGGAACACTATGAGCAGTTCTTC	CASSLGGREHYEQFF
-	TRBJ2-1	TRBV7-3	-	TGTGCCAGCAGCTTAGGGAATGAGCAGTTCTTC	CASSLGNEQFF
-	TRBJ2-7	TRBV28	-	TGTGCCAGCTACCCCCGGGACAACTCCTACGAGCAGTACTTC	CASYPRDNSYEQYF
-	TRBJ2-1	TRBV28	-	TGTGCCAGCAGTTTAATTTTCGGGAATGAGCAGTTCTTC	CASSLIFGNEQFF
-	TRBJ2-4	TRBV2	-	TGTGCCAGCAGTGAACAGACGAACCAGGGCATTCAGTACTTC	CASSEQTNQGIQYF
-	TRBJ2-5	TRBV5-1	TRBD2	TGCGCCAGCAGCTTGGGGGGACTAGCGGGCGAGACCCAGTACTTC	CASSLGGLAGETQYF
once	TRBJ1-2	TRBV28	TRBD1	TGTGCGACGAGAAGAAACAGGGGCGGTGGCTACACCTTC	CATRRNRGGGYTF
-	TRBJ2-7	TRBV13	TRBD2	TGTGCCAGCAGCTTAGAACTAGCGAACCACGAGCAGTACTTC	CASSLELANHEQYF